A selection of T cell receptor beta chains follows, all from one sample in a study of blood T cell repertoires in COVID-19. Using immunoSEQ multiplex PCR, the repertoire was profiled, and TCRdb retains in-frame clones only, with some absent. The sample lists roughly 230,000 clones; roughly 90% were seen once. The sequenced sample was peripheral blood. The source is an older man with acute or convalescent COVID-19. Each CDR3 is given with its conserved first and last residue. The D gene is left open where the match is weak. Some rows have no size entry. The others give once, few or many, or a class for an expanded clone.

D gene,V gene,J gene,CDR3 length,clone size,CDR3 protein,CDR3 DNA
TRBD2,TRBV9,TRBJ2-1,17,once,CASSGTTSGSSYNEQFF,TGTGCCAGCAGCGGAACGACTAGCGGGAGCTCCTACAATGAGCAGTTCTTC
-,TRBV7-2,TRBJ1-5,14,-,CASSFRDTRTPQHF,TGTGCCAGCAGCTTCCGGGACACTAGGACGCCCCAGCATTTT
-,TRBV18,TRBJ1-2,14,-,CASSPGAGNYGYTF,TGTGCCAGCTCACCAGGGGCAGGGAACTATGGCTACACCTTC
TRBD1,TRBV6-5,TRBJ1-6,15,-,CASSYGTEYNSPLHF,TGTGCCAGCAGTTACGGGACAGAGTATAATTCACCCCTCCACTTT
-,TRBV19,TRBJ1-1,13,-,CASSRDLNTEAFF,TGTGCCAGTAGCCGGGACTTGAACACTGAAGCTTTCTTT
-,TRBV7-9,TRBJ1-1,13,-,CASTREANTEAFF,TGTGCCAGCACCCGGGAGGCGAACACTGAAGCTTTCTTT
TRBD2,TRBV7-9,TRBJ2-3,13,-,CASSASGADTQYF,TGTGCCAGTTCGGCTAGCGGAGCAGATACGCAGTATTTT
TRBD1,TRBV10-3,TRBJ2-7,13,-,CAITEGTAYEQYF,TGTGCCATCACTGAGGGGACAGCCTACGAGCAGTACTTC
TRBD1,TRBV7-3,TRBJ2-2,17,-,CASSSVRTGTNTGELFF,TGTGCCAGCAGCTCCGTTAGGACAGGGACGAACACCGGGGAGCTGTTTTTT
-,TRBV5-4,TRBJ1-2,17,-,CASSAGTLLNLNYGYTF,TGTGCCAGCAGCGCCGGGACACTACTCAACCTTAACTATGGCTACACCTTC
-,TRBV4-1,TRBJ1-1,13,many,CASSLQENTEAFF,TGCGCCAGCAGCCTACAGGAGAACACTGAAGCTTTCTTT
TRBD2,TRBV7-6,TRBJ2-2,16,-,CASSSPSGSSTGELFF,TGTGCCAGCAGCTCCCCTAGCGGGAGTTCGACCGGGGAGCTGTTTTTT
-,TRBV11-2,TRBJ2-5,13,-,CASSLGSKETQYF,TGTGCCAGCAGCTTAGGTTCTAAAGAGACCCAGTACTTC